This T cell receptor beta chain stems from a study of T cell changes during pregnancy in multiple sclerosis. The CDR3 loop spans 12 amino acids. Germline loops: CDR1 SQVTM, CDR2 ANQGSEA. With V trimmed by 5 bases and J by 5 bases, 1 base remained unmatched. TCRdb keeps only in-frame clones here, not all; method: immunoSEQ multiplex PCR. The sample gives approximately 84,000 clones, approximately 93% of which show up once; about 1% is in the top ten. Source: peripheral blood, taken in the second trimester of pregnancy. The sequence came from a female donor in good health, enrolled as a control in a pregnancy study. The rearrangement links TRBV29-1 to TRBJ2-2, with 8 bases identical to TRBD1. The CDR3 sequence is CSVRTGTGELFF. The DNA for the CDR3 is TGCAGCGTTAGGACAGGGACCGGGGAGCTGTTTTTT.